Presented here are 31 T cell receptor beta chains from one specimen sequenced in a study of control samples from healthy donors and cancer patients. The assay was immunoSEQ multiplex PCR, and TCRdb's table has in-frame clones only and misses some. This table has tens of thousands of clones, roughly 90% appearing once. Sequencing was carried out using PBMCs. These receptors were obtained from a woman aged 55-69 years with head and neck cancer.

This clone was detected only a few times. This chain joins TRBV7-2 and TRBJ2-3; 7 positions agree with TRBD2. The V segment lost 6 bases and the J segment 0 bases; nucleotides outside the gene matches: 3. The germline V gene has CDR1 SGHTA and CDR2 FQGNSA. CDR3 length: 14 amino acids. DNA for the CDR3: TGTGCCAGCAGGACTAGCTATAGCACAGATACGCAGTATTTT. The encoded protein is CASRTSYSTDTQYF.

This chain joins TRBV5-1 and TRBJ2-3; 7 bases align to TRBD1. The CDR3 spans 14 residues. Germline V CDR1 and CDR2: SGHRS, YFSETQ. The V and J ends lost 6 bases and 0 bases, in that order; junction bases with no gene match: 4. The CDR3 DNA sequence: TGCGCCAGCACTTCGGGACAGAGCACAGATACGCAGTATTTT. Protein sequence: CASTSGQSTDTQYF.

J is TRBJ1-1 and V is TRBV6-2 or TRBV6-3, with TRBD1 matching 9 bases. This CDR3 has 17 residues. Per the germline V gene, CDR1 is MNHEY and CDR2 is SVGEGT. Trimming removed 5 bases from V and 0 bases from J; junction bases left unmatched: 10. CDR3 residues: CASSPTDRGIMNTEAFF. CDR3 in DNA: TGTGCCAGCAGTCCGACGGACAGGGGTATTATGAACACTGAAGCTTTCTTT.

The chain links TRBV3-1 (or the pseudogene TRBV3-2) to TRBJ2-7; 9 bases align to TRBD2. CDR3 size: 17 residues. The trim removed 1 base at V and 2 bases at J, leaving 9 bases unmatched. Looked up from germline, CDR1 is LGHDT and CDR2 is YNNKEL (reference sequence). CDR3 amino acids: CASSQVGLAGRAYEQYF. For the CDR3, the DNA is TGTGCCAGCAGCCAAGTGGGTCTAGCGGGGAGAGCCTACGAGCAGTACTTC.

The chain uses TRBV7-9 and TRBJ2-7, with 7 bases lining up with TRBD1. The CDR3 runs 15 residues. The junction had 9 bases not matched to a gene; V was cut back by 0 bases and J by 7 bases. In germline, CDR1 is SEHNR, CDR2 FQNEAQ (reference sequence). CDR3 sequence: CASSLARQGLGEQYF. Written as DNA, the CDR3 is TGTGCCAGCAGCTTAGCCAGACAGGGTCTGGGAGAGCAGTACTTC.

The gene calls are TRBV20-1 and TRBJ2-5; weak D call: TRBD1 (5 bases). CDR3 length equals 11 residues. The V end was cut by 6 bases, the J end by 11 bases, with 16 bases between. Germline-derived CDR1 and CDR2 are DFQATT and SNEGSKA (reference sequence). CDR3 sequence: CSATPGLEQYF. CDR3 coding DNA: TGCAGTGCCACTCCAGGGTTGGAGCAGTACTTC.

The chain joins TRBV9 to TRBJ1-4; TRBD1 is a possible D gene (6 bases). Trimming cost V 4 bases and J 4 bases, with 14 bases left between them. Germline lookup yields CDR1 SGDLS and CDR2 YYNGEE. The CDR3 consists of 15 residues. CDR3 region: CASSSMTGLNEKLFF. As DNA, the CDR3 is TGTGCCAGCAGCTCCATGACAGGCCTTAATGAAAAACTGTTTTTT.

V gene TRBV24-1 combines with J gene TRBJ2-3, with a tentative D call TRBD2 (5 bases). The ends were cut back, 4 bases at V and 0 bases at J, with 10 bases in the middle. Germline loops: CDR1 KGHDR, CDR2 SFDVKD. This CDR3 is built from 15 residues. The CDR3 nucleotides read TGTGCCACCAGTGAAGGTACGGGGAGCACAGATACGCAGTATTTT. It yields the protein CATSEGTGSTDTQYF.

Only one count was recorded for this clone. The chain joins TRBV27 to TRBJ2-2; D is uncertain. Trimming took off 0 bases at V and 2 bases at J, with 7 bases between the two ends. The CDR3 has 15 amino acids. Germline CDR1 and CDR2: MNHEY and SMNVEV (reference sequence). CDR3 residues: CASSLSGFNTGELFF. The CDR3, as DNA: TGTGCCAGCAGTTTATCGGGGTTTAACACCGGGGAGCTGTTTTTT.

The gene calls are TRBV12-5 and TRBJ2-7; D is perhaps TRBD1 or TRBD2 (6 bases each). Germline V lookup: CDR1 LGHNT, CDR2 FRNRAP. Trimming removed 5 bases from V and 2 bases from J, with 13 bases in between. This CDR3 contains 14 residues. CDR3 loop: CASGPRGTPYEQYF. The CDR3, as DNA: TGTGCTAGTGGTCCACGCGGGACACCCTACGAGCAGTACTTC.

The chain carries TRBV30 and TRBJ1-6; TRBD1 might be the D (6 bases). The germline V and J ends were trimmed by 5 bases and 5 bases, with 7 bases remaining between them. The CDR3 is 12 residues long. CDR1 is GTSNPN, CDR2 SVGIG, per germline (reference sequence). The CDR3 is CAWGQNNSPLHF. The CDR3 DNA is TGTGCCTGGGGACAGAATAATTCACCCCTCCACTTT.

The genes are TRBV29-1 and TRBJ1-3; no clear D. Germline V CDR1 and CDR2: SQVTM, ANQGSEA. This CDR3 is built from 13 residues. Trimming removed 4 bases at V and 0 bases at J, with 7 bases between. Written as DNA, the CDR3 is TGCAGCGTTGCGGCCAGCTCTGGAAACACCATATATTTT. Translated, it gives CSVAASSGNTIYF. The full variable domain, rest sourced from reference TRBV29-1 and TRBJ1-3, is SAVISQKPSRDICQRGTSLTIQCQVDSQVTMMFWYRQQPGQSLTLIATANQGSEATYESGFVIDKFPISRPNLTFSTLTVSNMSPEDSSIYLCSVAASSGNTIYFGEGSWLTVV.

The chain recombines TRBV6-2 or TRBV6-3 with TRBJ2-1, with a tentative D call TRBD2 (7 bases). This CDR3 contains 13 residues. Germline CDR1 reads MNHEY; CDR2 reads SVGEGT. The ends were cut back, 5 bases at V and 5 bases at J, with 10 bases in the middle. The CDR3 loop is CASSRGGNNEQFF. CDR3 in DNA: TGTGCCAGCAGTAGGGGGGGTAACAATGAGCAGTTCTTC.

The chain combines TRBV7-2 with TRBJ2-1; no reliable D call. Germline V gene data show CDR1 as SGHTA and CDR2 as FQGNSA. CDR3 size: 15 residues. The V gene lost 4 bases and the J gene lost 2 bases, with 12 bases spanning the gap. CDR3 DNA sequence: TGTGCCAGCAGCTACTCGGCGCTAACCTACAATGAGCAGTTCTTC. This sequence encodes CASSYSALTYNEQFF.

This clone has only one observation. The chain is built from TRBV5-1 and TRBJ2-3; 12 bases are a match to TRBD1. The trim removed 4 bases at V and 4 bases at J, leaving 7 bases unmatched. The CDR3 loop spans 16 amino acids. Germline-derived CDR1 and CDR2 are SGHRS and YFSETQ. CDR3 coding DNA: TGCGCCAGCAGCCACGGGACAGGGGGCGTGTCAGATACGCAGTATTTT. The encoded protein is CASSHGTGGVSDTQYF.

This clone was found once. The rearrangement uses TRBV10-3 and TRBJ2-5; 10 nucleotides agree with TRBD1. V was clipped by 3 bases and J by 3 bases; unmatched bases: 4. This CDR3 spans 15 amino acids. Germline-derived CDR1 and CDR2 are ENHRY and SYGVKD. The CDR3 nucleotides read TGTGCCATCAGTGAACGGGACAGGGGCGAAGAGACCCAGTACTTC. This encodes CAISERDRGEETQYF.

This chain joins TRBV29-1 and TRBJ2-3; the D call may be TRBD1 or TRBD2 (7 bases each). Trimming shortened V by 2 bases and J by 3 bases, and 12 bases separated the two germline ends. The CDR3 has 14 amino acids. From germline, CDR1 is SQVTM and CDR2 ANQGSEA. The CDR3 nucleotides read TGCAGCGTTGAAACAGGGGAGGGGACAGATACGCAGTATTTT. This encodes CSVETGEGTDTQYF.

The V gene is TRBV9, the J gene TRBJ2-2, with D possibly matching TRBD2 (6 bases). Trimming took off 3 bases at V and 6 bases at J, with 18 bases between the two ends. The germline V gene encodes CDR1 SGDLS and CDR2 YYNGEE. CDR3 length equals 16 residues. This chain's CDR3 is CASSEWDLGDAGELFF. The CDR3 nucleotides are TGTGCCAGCAGCGAATGGGACTTGGGGGACGCCGGGGAGCTGTTTTTT.

The V call is TRBV30, the J call TRBJ1-3; no clear D. V gave up 2 bases and J gave up 2 bases, with 13 bases separating them. The length of the CDR3 is 15 residues. The germline gives CDR1 GTSNPN, CDR2 SVGIG (reference sequence). This chain's CDR3 is CAWSSFPGTGNTIYF. The CDR3 DNA follows: TGTGCCTGGAGTAGTTTCCCGGGAACTGGAAACACCATATATTTT. The complete variable domain, with remaining parts taken from reference TRBV30 and TRBJ1-3, reads SQTIHQWPATLVQPVGSPLSLECTVEGTSNPNLYWYRQAAGRGLQLLFYSVGIGQISSEVPQNLSASRPQDRQFILSSKKLLLSDSGFYLCAWSSFPGTGNTIYFGEGSWLTVV.

The V gene is TRBV7-8, the J gene TRBJ2-2, with TRBD2 matching 13 bases. The CDR3 totals 21 residues. Germline V gene lookup returns CDR1 SGHVS and CDR2 FQNEAQ. V gave up 5 bases and J gave up 3 bases; unmatched junction bases: 18. CDR3 protein: CASSLWTSGREFVVYTGELFF. The DNA for the CDR3 is TGTGCCAGCAGCCTATGGACTAGCGGGAGAGAGTTCGTGGTATACACCGGGGAGCTGTTTTTT.

The gene calls are TRBV19 and TRBJ2-5, with TRBD2 matching over 12 bases. Germline V gene sequence: CDR1 LNHDA, CDR2 SQIVND (reference sequence). CDR3 length: 14 residues. After removal of 5 bases from V and 3 bases from J, the junction contained 1 base not matched to a gene. CDR3 residues: CASSRTSGEETQYF. DNA of the CDR3: TGTGCCAGTAGTCGGACTAGCGGGGAAGAGACCCAGTACTTC.

The gene calls are TRBV6-1 and TRBJ2-7, with D perhaps TRBD2 (6 bases). The ends were cut back, 3 bases at V and 3 bases at J, with 9 bases in the middle. The CDR3 spans 13 residues. In germline, CDR1 is MNHNS, CDR2 SASEGT. The chain's CDR3 is CASSERENYEQYF. The CDR3 nucleotides are TGTGCCAGCAGTGAGCGGGAAAACTACGAGCAGTACTTC.

The gene calls are TRBV6-5 and TRBJ2-3; unclear D gene. This CDR3 contains 15 residues. Germline V lookup: CDR1 MNHEY, CDR2 SVGAGI. Trimming took off 9 bases at V and 2 bases at J, with 18 bases between the two ends. The CDR3 coding sequence is TGTGCCAGTAAACCCCGGGCTCCCGCCACAGATACGCAGTATTTT. Its translation: CASKPRAPATDTQYF.

The rearrangement uses TRBV15 and TRBJ2-3; tentatively, D is TRBD1 or TRBD2 (7 bases each). Trimming took off 4 bases at V and 2 bases at J, with 28 bases between the two ends. Germline V lookup: CDR1 LNHNV, CDR2 YYDKDF (reference sequence). The CDR3 has 20 amino acids. DNA of the CDR3: TGTGCCACCAGCACTACCTTAGGGAGGGGGCGAGAGGTTCCCACAGATACGCAGTATTTT. It translates to CATSTTLGRGREVPTDTQYF.

This rearrangement joins TRBV27 to TRBJ1-2; D is possibly TRBD1 (5 bases). Germline V lookup: CDR1 MNHEY, CDR2 SMNVEV (reference sequence). The length of the CDR3 is 16 residues. Between the trimmed V and J ends, which lost 4 bases and 7 bases, there was a span of 22 bases. The CDR3 protein is CASSSLRALGTGGYTF. The CDR3 region has the DNA TGTGCCAGCAGTTCACTTCGCGCCTTGGGGACGGGTGGCTACACCTTC.

The V gene is TRBV6-2 or TRBV6-3, the J gene TRBJ1-4; 11 nucleotides align to TRBD1. The J segment lost 6 bases and the V segment lost 5 bases, leaving 8 bases of the junction unmatched. The CDR3 is 16 residues long. The germline V gene encodes CDR1 MNHEY and CDR2 SVGEGT. In DNA form, the CDR3 reads TGTGCCAGCAGTCGGACAGGGGGCGCTTCTGATGAAAAACTGTTTTTT. This translates into CASSRTGGASDEKLFF.

V and J are TRBV28 and TRBJ2-1; TRBD2 might be the D (6 bases). The V end was cut by 3 bases, the J end by 2 bases, with 11 bases between. Germline CDR1 reads MDHEN; CDR2 reads SYDVKM. There are 15 residues in the CDR3. The CDR3 sequence is CASSLGGYTYNEQFF. In DNA, the CDR3 is TGTGCCAGCAGTTTGGGGGGATATACCTACAATGAGCAGTTCTTC.

The sample holds one count of this clone. The J gene is TRBJ2-1, the V gene TRBV5-1; D not resolved. Germline V gene lookup returns CDR1 SGHRS and CDR2 YFSETQ. Trimming took 0 bases from V and 2 from J, leaving 12 bases between them. The CDR3 sequence is 16 residues long. This chain's CDR3 is CASSLEGEPPYNEQFF. The CDR3 DNA follows: TGCGCCAGCAGCTTGGAGGGTGAACCCCCCTACAATGAGCAGTTCTTC.

The chain links TRBV5-4 to TRBJ2-3; TRBD2 matches at 13 bases. This CDR3 is built from 18 residues. Germline assignment: CDR1 SGHNT and CDR2 YYREEE (reference sequence). With V trimmed by 4 bases and J by 1 base, 9 bases remained unmatched. The CDR3 DNA reads as TGTGCCAGCAGCCCGTCGAGGACTAGCGGGAGTGGCACAGATACGCAGTATTTT. As protein: CASSPSRTSGSGTDTQYF.

This rearrangement joins TRBV25-1 to TRBJ2-7; possibly TRBD1 or TRBD2 for D (5 bases each). CDR3 length: 12 amino acids. V lost 11 bases and J 6 bases, leaving 17 bases between the germline ends. In germline, CDR1 is MGHDK, CDR2 SYGVNS. CDR3 sequence (DNA): TGTGCCTCGACCGGGACCGCCGGCGAGCAGTACTTC. It encodes CASTGTAGEQYF.

This chain connects TRBV9 to TRBJ1-2; D not resolved. There are 14 residues in the CDR3. CDR1 and CDR2 from the germline V gene are SGDLS and YYNGEE. With 0 bases removed from V and 1 base from J, the gap between germline ends came to 7 bases. CDR3 coding DNA: TGTGCCAGCAGCGTAGATCGGGTTAACTATGGCTACACCTTC. Translated, it gives CASSVDRVNYGYTF.